Below, 25 T cell receptor beta chains from the same sample are listed, as sequenced in a study of PD-1 blockade in mismatch repair-deficient tumors. Some clones are missing from TCRdb's copy, which holds only in-frame ones; the method was immunoSEQ multiplex PCR. Counted here are 120,000 or so clones, roughly nine tenths occurring once; the ten biggest clones make up about 13%. The sequencing here drew on peripheral blood, taken 44 weeks after starting pembrolizumab. These receptors all come from an adult with mismatch repair-deficient cancer.

The rearrangement uses TRBV6-6 and TRBJ2-5, with TRBD2 matching 7 bases. Looked up from germline, CDR1 is MNHNY and CDR2 is SVGAGI (reference sequence). The CDR3 length is 15 residues. V lost 1 base to trimming and J lost 0 bases; unmatched junction nucleotides: 2. CDR3 sequence: CASSYYGRHQETQYF. CDR3 nucleotide sequence: TGTGCCAGCAGTTACTACGGGAGGCACCAAGAGACCCAGTACTTC.

The genes are TRBV27 and TRBJ2-5; 9 positions match TRBD2. CDR1 is MNHEY and CDR2 is SMNVEV in the germline V gene (reference sequence). The CDR3 totals 16 residues. V was clipped by 7 bases and J by 5 bases; unmatched bases: 14. In DNA form, the CDR3 reads TGTGCCAGCACGATGACTCACCCGCGGGGGGGGGAGACCCAGTACTTC. Translated: CASTMTHPRGGETQYF.

This clone qualifies as medium-sized. J is TRBJ1-1 and V is TRBV28; TRBD1 agrees at 8 bases. With 6 bases clipped from V and 6 bases from J, the junction kept 15 bases outside the gene matches. CDR3 length: 16 residues. The germline CDR1 and CDR2 sequences are MDHEN and SYDVKM. The CDR3 sequence is CASRESSDRAGPEAFF. The CDR3 coding sequence is TGTGCCAGCAGGGAAAGTTCGGACAGGGCGGGTCCTGAAGCTTTCTTT. The entire variable domain, with the rest obtained from reference TRBV28 and TRBJ1-1, is as follows: DVKVTQSSRYLVKRTGEKVFLECVQDMDHENMFWYRQDPGLGLRLIYFSYDVKMKEKGDIPEGYSVSREKKERFSLILESASTNQTSMYLCASRESSDRAGPEAFFGQGTRLTVV.

The chain recombines TRBV11-2 with TRBJ2-7; 10 bases line up with TRBD2. This CDR3 has 16 amino acids. The junction had 13 bases not matched to a gene; V was cut back by 5 bases and J by 6 bases. Germline lookup yields CDR1 SGHAT and CDR2 FQNNGV. The CDR3, as DNA: TGTGCCAGCAGCGGGAGGGTGCTAGCGGGAGTCGGCGAGCAGTACTTC. Protein product: CASSGRVLAGVGEQYF.

The rearrangement joins TRBV5-1 to TRBJ2-5; D is undetermined. The germline V gene has CDR1 SGHRS and CDR2 YFSETQ. V lost 0 bases and J 5 bases, leaving 8 bases between the germline ends. This CDR3 is 13 amino acids long. This CDR3 reads CASSLAQRETQYF. In DNA, the CDR3 is TGCGCCAGCAGCTTGGCCCAGAGGGAGACCCAGTACTTC. The whole variable domain, remainder taken from reference TRBV5-1 and TRBJ2-5, is KAGVTQTPRYLIKTRGQQVTLSCSPISGHRSVSWYQQTPGQGLQFLFEYFSETQRNKGNFPGRFSGRQFSNSRSEMNVSTLELGDSALYLCASSLAQRETQYFGPGTRLLVL.

The chain recombines TRBV25-1 with TRBJ1-2, with D possibly matching TRBD1 (5 bases). CDR3 length equals 13 residues. Germline assignment: CDR1 MGHDK and CDR2 SYGVNS. The germline V and J ends were trimmed by 4 bases and 8 bases, with 14 bases remaining between them. The CDR3 protein is CASSAGTYWGYTF. DNA of the CDR3: TGTGCCAGCAGTGCAGGGACCTATTGGGGCTACACCTTC.

The chain links TRBV2 to TRBJ2-5, with 7 bases fitting TRBD2. With V trimmed by 5 bases and J by 1 base, 10 bases remained unmatched. CDR3 length: 16 amino acids. Germline V CDR1 and CDR2: SNHLY, FYNNEI. As DNA, the CDR3 is TGTGCCAGCAGTTCCCCAGCTAGCGGCCTCCAAGAGACCCAGTACTTC. As protein: CASSSPASGLQETQYF.

The rearrangement joins TRBV5-1 to TRBJ2-2; D is perhaps TRBD2 (6 bases). The CDR3 extends over 15 amino acids. Trimming removed 0 bases at V and 4 bases at J, with 10 bases between. CDR1 and CDR2 from the germline V gene are SGHRS and YFSETQ. The CDR3 sequence is CASSLGATSTGELFF. The CDR3 nucleotides read TGCGCCAGCAGCTTGGGTGCGACTAGCACCGGGGAGCTGTTTTTT.

V usage is TRBV11-3 and J usage is TRBJ2-2, with TRBD2 as a possible D gene (6 bases). CDR1 and CDR2 (germline): SGHNT, YENEEA. Trimming pared 5 bases from V and 3 bases from J, leaving 13 bases between. The CDR3 has 15 amino acids. The CDR3, as DNA: TGTGCCAGCAGCCCCACAGCGGGCTACACCGGGGAGCTGTTTTTT. Translation: CASSPTAGYTGELFF.

CDR3 nucleotide sequence: TGTGCCAGCAGTGAAGAGGAGGACACCATATACGAGCAGTACTTC. Its protein is CASSEEEDTIYEQYF. This chain uses TRBV6-1 with TRBJ2-7; D may be TRBD1 or TRBD2 (5 bases each). Trimming took off 1 base at V and 4 bases at J, with 14 bases between the two ends. Germline assignment: CDR1 MNHNS and CDR2 SASEGT. The CDR3 spans 15 residues.

This rearrangement joins TRBV29-1 to TRBJ2-3; no reliable D call. CDR3 length equals 13 residues. Germline V gene sequence: CDR1 SQVTM, CDR2 ANQGSEA. V lost 1 base and J 3 bases, leaving 8 bases between the germline ends. The CDR3 loop is CSVEAGRTDTQYF. CDR3 DNA: TGCAGCGTTGAAGCGGGCCGAACAGATACGCAGTATTTT.

The rearrangement links TRBV5-4 to TRBJ2-7; 10 nucleotides align to TRBD2. Germline V gene data show CDR1 as SGHNT and CDR2 as YYREEE (reference sequence). The junction had 14 bases not matched to a gene; V was cut back by 4 bases and J by 7 bases. This CDR3 region has 16 residues. The CDR3 DNA follows: TGTGCCAGCAGCCCGACTAGCGGGTCTCCCCTGGGTGAGCAGTACTTC. It specifies CASSPTSGSPLGEQYF.

The CDR3 nucleotides are TGTGCCAGCTCACCAATACCCGGGGGACAGCCTAACCAAGAGACCCAGTACTTC. This gives the protein CASSPIPGGQPNQETQYF. This chain joins TRBV18 and TRBJ2-5; perhaps TRBD1 as D (7 bases). The CDR3 sequence is 18 residues long. Germline V lookup: CDR1 KGHSH, CDR2 LQKENI. Trimming left V 2 bases short and J 0 bases short, with 19 bases between.

The chain couples TRBV6-5 to TRBJ1-3; D remains ambiguous. Looked up from germline, CDR1 is MNHEY and CDR2 is SVGAGI. The CDR3 has 15 amino acids. V shed 2 bases and J shed 1 base, with 9 bases lying between them. The CDR3 protein is CASSYAYGSGNTIYF. CDR3 coding DNA: TGTGCCAGCAGTTACGCTTATGGGTCTGGAAACACCATATATTTT.

V usage is TRBV19 and J usage is TRBJ1-1; D gene ambiguous. The CDR3 is made up of 15 amino acids. CDR1 and CDR2 (germline): LNHDA, SQIVND (reference sequence). The V end was cut by 1 base, the J end by 0 bases, with 9 bases between. The CDR3 DNA follows: TGTGCCAGTAGTATAGTCGGCTTCATGAACACTGAAGCTTTCTTT. It encodes CASSIVGFMNTEAFF.

The chain employs TRBV25-1 and TRBJ2-5; 8 nucleotides line up with TRBD2. V was pared by 5 bases and J by 2 bases, with 13 bases of the junction left unmatched. Germline V gives CDR1 MGHDK, CDR2 SYGVNS. There are 17 residues in the CDR3. CDR3 sequence reads: CASSSLLIGGRQETQYF. The CDR3 coding sequence is TGTGCCAGCAGTTCCCTTCTTATCGGCGGGAGGCAAGAGACCCAGTACTTC. The complete variable domain, with remaining parts taken from reference TRBV25-1 and TRBJ2-5, reads EADIYQTPRYLVIGTGKKITLECSQTMGHDKMYWYQQDPGMELHLIHYSYGVNSTEKGDLSSESTVSRIRTEHFPLTLESARPSHTSQYLCASSSLLIGGRQETQYFGPGTRLLVL.

The V and J genes are TRBV19 and TRBJ1-5, with D maybe TRBD1 (5 bases). Germline V lookup: CDR1 LNHDA, CDR2 SQIVND (reference sequence). The CDR3 has 13 amino acids. With 4 bases removed from V and 4 bases from J, the gap between germline ends came to 8 bases. Here the CDR3 DNA reads TGTGCCAGTAGTACCTCAGGGAATCAGCCCCAGCATTTT. Translating it yields CASSTSGNQPQHF.

The V and J genes are TRBV28 and TRBJ2-4; D remains ambiguous. The germline gives CDR1 MDHEN, CDR2 SYDVKM. Trimming removed 2 bases from V and 1 base from J, with 15 bases in between. This CDR3 has 17 residues. The CDR3 DNA follows: TGTGCCAGCAGTTTAGGGTCCGGACGTGATGCCAAAAACATTCAGTACTTC. Protein: CASSLGSGRDAKNIQYF.

The V gene is TRBV11-1, the J gene TRBJ2-1, with D tentatively TRBD2 (5 bases). V lost 5 bases to trimming and J lost 4 bases, with 6 bases between them. The germline CDR1 and CDR2 sequences are SGHAT and FQDESV (reference sequence). The CDR3 spans 12 residues. CDR3 nucleotides: TGTGCCAGCAGCCGGGGATACAATGAGCAGTTCTTC. Its translation: CASSRGYNEQFF.

The chain is built from TRBV5-3 and TRBJ1-2; TRBD1 is a possible D gene (5 bases). TRBV5-3 is identified as an open reading frame with a role that is uncertain. The CDR3 is 17 amino acids. Trimming pared 2 bases from V and 4 bases from J, leaving 21 bases between. DNA for the CDR3: TGTGCCAGAAGCTTAAATCCAATGACAGCACTATCCTATGGCTACACCTTC. This sequence encodes CARSLNPMTALSYGYTF.

This chain joins TRBV7-9 and TRBJ1-2, with TRBD1 identical over 8 bases. V lost 3 bases to trimming and J lost 1 base; unmatched junction nucleotides: 1. The CDR3 consists of 14 residues. Germline CDR1 and CDR2: SEHNR and FQNEAQ (reference sequence). CDR3 amino acids: CASSFTGGNYGYTF. The DNA for the CDR3 is TGTGCCAGCAGCTTCACAGGGGGTAACTATGGCTACACCTTC.

The chain recombines TRBV9 with TRBJ2-5; a weak D match, TRBD2 (6 bases). The germline V and J ends were trimmed by 0 bases and 1 base, with 13 bases remaining between them. The CDR3 spans 16 residues. CDR1 is SGDLS and CDR2 is YYNGEE in the germline V gene. Written as DNA, the CDR3 is TGTGCCAGCAGCGTAGGCCAGGTGACTAGCCAAGAGACCCAGTACTTC. Translation gives CASSVGQVTSQETQYF.

V usage is TRBV6-5 and J usage is TRBJ1-5; a weak D match, TRBD1 (5 bases). Germline V gene data show CDR1 as MNHEY and CDR2 as SVGAGI. This CDR3 spans 13 amino acids. V was pared by 8 bases and J by 7 bases, with 15 bases between. The CDR3 region is CASRSGGRQPQHF. In DNA, the CDR3 is TGTGCCAGCCGCTCTGGGGGGAGACAGCCCCAGCATTTT.

The chain joins TRBV6-4 to TRBJ2-1, with 10 positions matching TRBD2. Losses at the gene ends were 2 bases for V and 0 bases for J; bases not matched to a gene: 4. Germline CDR1 is MRHNA and CDR2 is SNTAGT. CDR3 length: 17 residues. As DNA, the CDR3 is TGTGCCAGCAGTGACGCACCTAGCGGGAGCTCCTACAATGAGCAGTTCTTC. Its translation is CASSDAPSGSSYNEQFF.

The rearrangement joins TRBV27 to TRBJ1-1; D perhaps matches TRBD1 (5 bases). The CDR3 sequence is 14 residues long. Germline V gene sequence: CDR1 MNHEY, CDR2 SMNVEV (reference sequence). With 6 bases removed from V and 0 bases from J, the gap between germline ends came to 11 bases. CDR3 sequence: CASSRTGMNTEAFF. CDR3 coding DNA: TGTGCCAGCAGCCGTACAGGCATGAACACTGAAGCTTTCTTT.